The source of this TCR beta chain is a study of memory CD4+ T cells and cytomegalovirus serostatus (dated by TCRdb to the late 2010s). The study in broad terms: The cohort included approximately 35 healthy adults from Belgium, of whom 9 were CMV seropositive and approximately 24 were CMV seronegative. The study sequenced CD4+ memory TCRbeta repertoires of a Belgian cohort with known cytomegalovirus serostatus to replicate a published TCR-based CMV serostatus classifier. Results the study describes overall, beyond this receptor: The original-framework classifier achieved a median bootstrapped AUC of almost 0.97 with a 95% CI of 0.76-1.00 on the Belgian cohort. Among the roughly 160 previously reported CMV-associated TCRbeta sequences, approximately 67 showed up in the CD4+ memory repertoires, with each one found in between one and five individuals. For predicting CMV serostatus, the median bootstrapped AUC was 0.95 using the original framework and about 0.9 using a US-trained random forest. Unlike the original study, which covered naive and memory CD4+ and CD8+ populations, the Belgian study sequenced only CD4+CD45RO+ memory cells. The results were interpreted as suggesting that the CMV-associated TCR signature is largely present in the CD4+ memory repertoire.

As regards this clone: Its antigen is unknown. There are no base qualities to consult, and no much larger clone falls within one base.

A FACSAria II was used to sort memory CD4+ T cells, defined as single viable CD3+CD4+CD8-CD45RO+ cells. CMV serostatus was determined using a Roche Elecsys assay that detects serum IgG against CMV pp150, pp28, p38 and p52. Following thawing, total CD4+ T cells were enriched through positive selection using CD4 magnetic microbeads. The samples came from a different study that was designed specifically to examine the CD4+ T cell memory repertoire. Peripheral blood mononuclear cells were isolated and cryopreserved according to standard operating procedures, and serum was kept at -80 degrees C. The staining relied on CD3-PerCP (BW264/56), CD4-APC (RPA-T4), CD45RO-PE (UCHT1) and CD8-Pacific Orange (3B5) antibodies, and Sytox blue was used to exclude non-viable cells. Reading the germline V gene gives CDR1 SGDLS and CDR2 YYNGEE. Its CDR3 holds 14 amino acids, cysteine through phenylalanine. Only the CDR3 region is kept as DNA, spanning 42 bases read in frame from base 1. V is pared back by 3 bases and J by 2 bases, with 10 bases lying between the germline termini.

The Quick-DNA Microprep Kit was used to extract genomic DNA from the sorted cells. Amplification of TCRbeta DNA was done with the immunoSEQ hsTCRbeta kit, following the protocol from the manufacturer. An Illumina MiSeq instrument was used to sequence the TCRbeta libraries. The authors processed their data as follows. After out-of-frame sequences were removed, 2,204,828 distinct TCRbeta sequences remained, averaging around 67,000 per individual. Two values were used to score each individual: the count of over 150 previously reported CMV-associated TCRbeta sequences and the total count of productive distinct TCRbeta sequences. A beta-binomial model was reimplemented in Python, and random forests from scikit-learn, run with default parameters, were trained on data from the US cohort. On the Belgian cohort, classifier performance was reported as the median AUC, along with percentile confidence intervals, across 10,000 bootstrap iterations. TCRdb carries this immuneACCESS record with in-frame sequences only. Its versions omit some clonotypes, under half of them owing to an unresolved V gene in the studies checked, with the rest unexplained. V and J calls and clone size come straight from that table; D and trimming were deduced from the DNA. This sample lists tens of thousands of clones; less than 85% were detected once. The top ten clones comprise more than 0.75% of the sample.

Sequenced material: memory CD4+ T cells from blood. This receptor was obtained from an adult in good health and CMV-seronegative. The chain couples TRBV9 to TRBJ2-3; matching of 6 bases hints at TRBD1 as the D gene. The CDR3 protein sequence reads: CASSGGGSTDTQYF. DNA sequence: TGTGCCAGCAGCGGAGGGGGATCCACAGATACGCAGTATTTT.